This T cell receptor beta chain is from a study of OX40 agonist ivuxolimab in advanced cancers. Study-level background: Partial response was recorded in three patients: one hepatocellular carcinoma and two cutaneous melanoma cases.

Some clones are missing from TCRdb's copy, which holds only in-frame ones; the method was immunoSEQ multiplex PCR. Of approximately 69,000 clones in the sample, roughly 80% were seen once. The CDR3 is made up of 15 amino acids. The junction had 14 bases not matched to a gene; V was cut back by 4 bases and J by 6 bases. Germline CDR1 reads GTSNPN; CDR2 reads SVGIG (reference sequence). Sequenced here: CD4+ or CD8+ T cells sorted from blood, sampled in a trial of the OX40 agonist ivuxolimab. This TCR was recovered from an adult with an advanced solid tumor such as melanoma, head and neck, liver or kidney cancer. The chain joins TRBV30 to TRBJ2-7, with 8 bases aligning to TRBD2. The CDR3 loop reads CAWTRRGLAGPEQYF. The CDR3 DNA sequence: TGTGCCTGGACCCGCAGGGGTCTAGCGGGTCCCGAGCAGTACTTC.